Shown below are 2 T cell receptor beta chains from a single sample sequenced in a study of shared clonotypes between healthy human individuals. The assay was immunoSEQ multiplex PCR, and TCRdb's table has in-frame clones only and misses some. The data contain roughly 1.5 million clones, under 99% of them singletons. Input material: naive CD4+ T cells sorted from blood. Subset here: CD45RA+ positively selected. The receptors originated from a man between 25 and 39 years old in good health.

The chain joins TRBV27 to TRBJ2-1; TRBD2 matches at 11 bases. Germline CDR1 reads MNHEY; CDR2 reads SMNVEV (reference sequence). There are 20 residues in the CDR3. After removal of 5 bases from V and 1 base from J, the junction contained 16 bases not matched to a gene. The CDR3 spells CASSPLAGGTLFLSYNEQFF. CDR3 bases: TGTGCCAGCAGTCCCCTAGCGGGAGGTACATTATTCTTATCCTACAATGAGCAGTTCTTC.

Worth noting for this clone: Other nucleotide sequences from this sample produce the same CDR3. The gene calls are TRBV5-1 and TRBJ2-7; 8 positions agree with TRBD1. The CDR3 spans 14 residues. Trimming cost V 1 base and J 2 bases; bases outside gene matches: 2. CDR1 is SGHRS and CDR2 is YFSETQ in the germline V gene. The CDR3 nucleotides are TGCGCCAGCAGCTTGTCGGGACAGGCCTACGAGCAGTACTTC. Translating it yields CASSLSGQAYEQYF.